This TCR beta chain was found in a study of CD8 T cells in Susac syndrome. Sequencing of TCR beta was performed on blood CD8+ and CD4+ T cells. While serving as controls, healthy donors were matched for age and sex. The V end lost 7 bases, the J end lost 5 bases, and 17 bases lay between the germline ends. The CDR3 is 14 residues long. RNA amounts of about 0.5 to 1 ug underwent reverse transcription with random hexamers. Across 54 Vbeta and 13 Jbeta, immunoSEQ multiplex PCR amplified TCR beta CDR3. Via MiXCR, TCRdb re-called the immunoSEQ multiplex PCR reads, giving one row per CDR3 protein. The sample records around 150,000 distinct CDR3 sequences, around 94% being singletons.

Sequenced input: CD4+ T cells from PBMCs. The sequence was collected from a human donor in good health. The chain is built from TRBV12-3 or TRBV12-4 and TRBJ2-5; TRBD2 might be the D (7 bases). CDR3 loop: CASKAGAVRETQYF. For the CDR3, the DNA is TGTGCCAGCAAGGCGGGGGCGGTGAGGGAGACCCAGTACTTC.